Below are 8 T cell receptor beta chains sequenced from a single sample in a study of cytomegalovirus exposure and HLA in healthy donors. The PCR had 60 Vbeta and 13 Jbeta primers. The assay was immunoSEQ multiplex PCR, and TCRdb's table has in-frame clones only and misses some. The sample shows some 130,000 clones, roughly four fifths of them seen only once. Sequencing input: PBMCs. The receptors shown here come from a woman in her twenties or thirties in good health and CMV-seropositive.

In DNA, the CDR3 is TGCGCCAGCAGCCACCCGGGGGGGGGCGCAAATGAAAAACTGTTTTTT. It is translated as CASSHPGGGANEKLFF. The V and J genes are TRBV4-1 and TRBJ1-4; D is possibly TRBD1 (6 bases). Germline V gene sequence: CDR1 MGHRA, CDR2 YSYEKL. CDR3 length: 16 amino acids. The V and J ends lost 3 bases and 5 bases respectively, with 16 bases between them.

The chain couples TRBV7-9 to TRBJ2-5; the D gene is possibly TRBD2 (7 bases). The closer fit of TRBJ2-7 to the DNA end suggests the J call may be wrong. The CDR3 spans 14 residues. Germline V gene lookup returns CDR1 SEHNR and CDR2 FQNEAQ (reference sequence). This chain's CDR3 is CASSNYRGAREQYF. CDR3 nucleotides: TGTGCCAGCTCCAACTACCGGGGGGCTCGCGAGCAGTACTTC.

The J gene is TRBJ1-1, the V gene TRBV29-1; tentatively, D is TRBD1 (5 bases). The V and J ends lost 0 bases and 14 bases respectively, with 16 bases between them. From germline, CDR1 is SQVTM and CDR2 ANQGSEA. The CDR3 loop spans 12 amino acids. CDR3 protein: CSVEDGNLRGFF. In DNA form, the CDR3 reads TGCAGCGTTGAAGATGGAAATCTAAGGGGCTTCTTT.

The CDR3: CASSLSVSGPSDTQYF. CDR3 coding DNA: TGTGCCAGCAGTTTATCAGTTAGCGGCCCCTCAGATACGCAGTATTTT. The J gene is TRBJ2-3, the V gene TRBV28; D is perhaps TRBD2 (6 bases). V was pared by 1 base and J by 4 bases, with 15 bases between. The CDR3 extends over 16 amino acids. The V gene's germline CDR1 is MDHEN and CDR2 SYDVKM.

This clone was counted a single time. The chain combines TRBV27 with TRBJ2-1, with 8 bases aligning to TRBD1. The CDR3 loop spans 14 amino acids. Germline V lookup: CDR1 MNHEY, CDR2 SMNVEV (reference sequence). Germline trimming cut 4 bases from V and 6 bases from J; bases unmatched to any gene: 5. The CDR3 DNA sequence: TGTGCCAGCAGTTCGACAGGGGTGGGCAATGAGCAGTTCTTC. It specifies CASSSTGVGNEQFF.

The genes are TRBV28 and TRBJ1-1, with 8 bases aligning to TRBD1. Per the germline V gene, CDR1 is MDHEN and CDR2 is SYDVKM. V gave up 6 bases and J gave up 5 bases; unmatched junction bases: 2. The CDR3 extends over 12 amino acids. The CDR3 sequence: CASRTGGTEAFF. Written as DNA, the CDR3 is TGTGCCAGCAGAACAGGGGGGACTGAAGCTTTCTTT.

CDR3 coding DNA: TGTGCCAGCAGGGGGGGTGCCACAGATACGCAGTATTTT. Translation gives CASRGGATDTQYF. The chain carries TRBV28 and TRBJ2-3, with D perhaps TRBD2 (6 bases). V was pared by 6 bases and J by 2 bases, with 9 bases between. Per the germline V gene, CDR1 is MDHEN and CDR2 is SYDVKM. The CDR3 runs 13 residues.

This clone was observed once. The rearrangement joins TRBV7-4 to TRBJ1-2, with TRBD1 matching over 11 bases. The CDR3 is made up of 15 amino acids. V dropped 0 bases and J dropped 5; count of bases not matched to a gene: 2. Germline V gene data show CDR1 as SGHVT and CDR2 as SQSDAQ. CDR3 in amino acids: CASSLAGQGGYGYTF. For the CDR3, the DNA is TGTGCCAGCAGCTTAGCGGGACAGGGGGGATATGGCTACACCTTC.